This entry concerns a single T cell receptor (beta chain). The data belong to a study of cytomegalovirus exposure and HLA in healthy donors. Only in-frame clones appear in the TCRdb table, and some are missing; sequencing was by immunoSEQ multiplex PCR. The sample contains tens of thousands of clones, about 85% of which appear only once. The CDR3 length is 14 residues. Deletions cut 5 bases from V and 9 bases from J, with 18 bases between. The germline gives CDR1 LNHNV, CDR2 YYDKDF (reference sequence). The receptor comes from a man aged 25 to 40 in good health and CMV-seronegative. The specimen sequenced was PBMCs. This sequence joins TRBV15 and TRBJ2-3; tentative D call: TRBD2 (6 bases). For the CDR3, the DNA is TGTGCCACCAGCCCACGGTGGGCTAGCGAGACGCAGTATTTT. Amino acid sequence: CATSPRWASETQYF.